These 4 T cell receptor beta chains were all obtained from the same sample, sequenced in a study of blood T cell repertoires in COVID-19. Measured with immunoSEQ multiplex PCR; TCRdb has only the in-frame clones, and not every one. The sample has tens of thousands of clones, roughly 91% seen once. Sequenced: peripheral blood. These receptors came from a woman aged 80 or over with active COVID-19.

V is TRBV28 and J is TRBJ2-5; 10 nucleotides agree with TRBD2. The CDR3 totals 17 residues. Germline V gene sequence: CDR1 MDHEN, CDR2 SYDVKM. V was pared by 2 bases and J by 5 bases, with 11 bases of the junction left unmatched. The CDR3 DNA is TGTGCCAGCAGTTTAAGGACTAGCGGTGCCCATCGGGAGACCCAGTACTTC. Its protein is CASSLRTSGAHRETQYF.

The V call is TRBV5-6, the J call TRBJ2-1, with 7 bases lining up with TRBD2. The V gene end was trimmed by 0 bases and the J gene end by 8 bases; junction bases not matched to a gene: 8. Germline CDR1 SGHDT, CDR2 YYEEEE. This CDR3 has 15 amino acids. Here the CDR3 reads CASSLASGILDEQFF. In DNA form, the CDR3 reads TGTGCCAGCAGCTTGGCCAGCGGGATTCTGGATGAGCAGTTCTTC. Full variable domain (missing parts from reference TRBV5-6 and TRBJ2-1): DAGVTQSPTHLIKTRGQQVTLRCSPKSGHDTVSWYQQALGQGPQFIFQYYEEEERQRGNFPDRFSGHQFPNYSSELNVNALLLGDSALYLCASSLASGILDEQFFGPGTRLTVL.

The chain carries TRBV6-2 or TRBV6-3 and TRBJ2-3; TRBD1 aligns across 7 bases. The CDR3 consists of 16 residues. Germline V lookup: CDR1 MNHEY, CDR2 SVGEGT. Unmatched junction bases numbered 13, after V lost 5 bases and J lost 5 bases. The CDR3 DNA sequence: TGTGCCAGCAGTCGTCCTCTGGGACAGAGCGGAGATACGCAGTATTTT. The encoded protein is CASSRPLGQSGDTQYF.

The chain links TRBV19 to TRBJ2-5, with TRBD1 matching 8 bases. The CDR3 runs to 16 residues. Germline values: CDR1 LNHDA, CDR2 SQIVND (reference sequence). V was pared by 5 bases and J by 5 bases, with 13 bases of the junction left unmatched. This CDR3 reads CASSLRTGMVGETQYF. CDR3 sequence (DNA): TGTGCCAGTAGTCTCCGGACAGGGATGGTTGGGGAGACCCAGTACTTC. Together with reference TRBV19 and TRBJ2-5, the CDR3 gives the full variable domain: DGGITQSPKYLFRKEGQNVTLSCEQNLNHDAMYWYRQDPGQGLRLIYYSQIVNDFQKGDIAEGYSVSREKKESFPLTVTSAQKNPTAFYLCASSLRTGMVGETQYFGPGTRLLVL.